This T cell receptor beta chain was sequenced for a study of cytomegalovirus exposure and HLA in healthy donors. Study-level results: Per a prior analysis, the majority of TCR beta V segments were productive roughly 90% or roughly 30% of the time. Cytomegalovirus status, reportedly, was diagnosed with high specificity and sensitivity by the classifier. In most subjects, TCR beta sequences reportedly gave accurate predictions of HLA-A and HLA-B alleles. Presence/absence analyses treated sequencing depth as roughly uniform across donors.

This clone was seen a few times. Its specificity is not known. The PCR employed 60 Vbeta primers together with 13 Jbeta primers. Here immunoSEQ multiplex PCR was the method, and the copy in TCRdb shows in-frame clones only, minus some. The sample lists about 160,000 clones, around two thirds seen once, with 1.1% to 1.5% in the top ten. Germline CDR1 KGHSY, CDR2 FQNENV. With 0 bases clipped from V and 8 bases from J, the junction kept 2 bases outside the gene matches. The CDR3 totals 14 residues. The origin of this receptor is a man between 50 and 59 years old in good health and CMV-seronegative. This chain uses TRBV16 with TRBJ2-1; TRBD1 matches 9 bases. The material sequenced was PBMCs. CDR3 in amino acids: CASSQSQGADEQFF. Here the CDR3 DNA reads TGTGCCAGCAGCCAATCACAGGGGGCAGATGAGCAGTTCTTC.